One sample yielded the 19 T cell receptor beta chains listed below, sequenced in a study of blood T cell repertoires in COVID-19. Repertoires were generated with immunoSEQ multiplex PCR, while TCRdb's copy carries only in-frame clones and drops some. The sample lists some 210,000 clones, about four fifths occurring once. Sequenced sample: peripheral blood. The receptors were gathered from a woman in her seventies with active or convalescent COVID-19.

The chain is built from TRBV6-1 and TRBJ2-5, with D possibly TRBD1 on 5 matching bases. The V end was cut by 2 bases, the J end by 4 bases, with 14 bases between. The V gene's germline CDR1 is MNHNS and CDR2 SASEGT. CDR3 size: 15 residues. DNA for the CDR3: TGTGCCAGCAGTGAAAGTCCTAGTAGGGGAGAGACCCAGTACTTC. Its protein product is CASSESPSRGETQYF.

The J gene is TRBJ2-6, the V gene TRBV19; TRBD2 might be the D (6 bases). Trimming took 10 bases from V and 4 from J, leaving 26 bases between them. The CDR3 runs to 18 residues. Germline CDR1 is LNHDA and CDR2 is SQIVND (reference sequence). CDR3 sequence (DNA): TGTGCCACAACCCGGGGAAGGAGGGGCCTCCTGGGGGCCAACGTCCTGACTTTC. It encodes CATTRGRRGLLGANVLTF.

This chain connects TRBV11-2 to TRBJ2-1, with D tentatively TRBD2 (5 bases). Germline CDR1 is SGHAT and CDR2 is FQNNGV. Trimming removed 1 base at V and 10 bases at J, with 17 bases between. There are 15 residues in the CDR3. CDR3 sequence: CASSLGGSIGREQFF. For the CDR3, the DNA is TGTGCCAGCAGCTTAGGAGGGTCTATTGGTCGGGAGCAGTTCTTC.

In this sample, this clone turned up a few times. The chain is built from TRBV27 and TRBJ1-6; D is unresolved. The CDR3 spans 15 residues. The germline V gene encodes CDR1 MNHEY and CDR2 SMNVEV (reference sequence). Trimming pared 6 bases from V and 7 bases from J, leaving 16 bases between. The CDR3 spells CASSLTVLSNSPLHF. Written as DNA, the CDR3 is TGTGCCAGCAGCCTAACAGTTTTGAGCAATTCACCCCTCCACTTT.

This clone was recorded only once. This chain uses TRBV6-5 with TRBJ1-5; 7 nucleotides match TRBD1. Germline values: CDR1 MNHEY, CDR2 SVGAGI. J lost 3 bases, V lost 5 bases, and 7 bases had no gene match. The CDR3 contains 15 residues. Here the CDR3 reads CASSKQGFDNQPQHF. CDR3 nucleotide sequence: TGTGCCAGCAGTAAACAGGGGTTCGACAATCAGCCCCAGCATTTT.

The chain combines TRBV6-5 with TRBJ2-7; 7 bases map to TRBD1. Germline V gene data show CDR1 as MNHEY and CDR2 as SVGAGI. Trimming removed 4 bases from V and 1 base from J; junction bases left unmatched: 1. CDR3 size: 13 residues. DNA for the CDR3: TGTGCCAGCAGTTCGGACAGGTCCTACGAGCAGTACTTC. The encoded protein is CASSSDRSYEQYF.

The chain uses TRBV5-1 and TRBJ2-5, with 9 positions matching TRBD1. The CDR3 extends over 14 amino acids. V trimming: 4 bases; J trimming: 4 bases; junction bases outside the gene matches: 5. Germline loops: CDR1 SGHRS, CDR2 YFSETQ. The CDR3 DNA reads TGCGCCAGCAGCACGACAGGGGGGTTAGAGACCCAGTACTTC. Translated: CASSTTGGLETQYF.

The chain joins TRBV7-3 to TRBJ2-1; TRBD2 is a possible D gene (6 bases). The CDR3 consists of 15 residues. Trimming pared 2 bases from V and 4 bases from J, leaving 12 bases between. Per germline, CDR1 SGHTA and CDR2 FQGTGA. The CDR3 region has the DNA TGTGCCAGCAGCTTAGGGGACTCCGTATACAATGAGCAGTTCTTC. This codes for CASSLGDSVYNEQFF.

This chain uses TRBV28 with TRBJ2-4, with a tentative D call TRBD1 (5 bases). V lost 5 bases and J lost 10, with 21 bases in between. This CDR3 contains 15 residues. CDR1 and CDR2 from the germline V gene are MDHEN and SYDVKM. CDR3 in amino acids: CASSTYRRPGVIQYF. Written as DNA, the CDR3 is TGTGCCAGCAGTACCTACAGGCGGCCTGGGGTAATTCAGTACTTC.

The rearrangement joins TRBV5-1 to TRBJ2-1, with D possibly matching TRBD2 (5 bases). The ends were cut back, 3 bases at V and 4 bases at J, with 17 bases in the middle. The germline V gene encodes CDR1 SGHRS and CDR2 YFSETQ. This CDR3 has 16 residues. In DNA, the CDR3 is TGCGCCAGCAGCTCGGAGCGTGCTAGCTCTTACAATGAGCAGTTCTTC. It specifies CASSSERASSYNEQFF.

V is TRBV6-1 and J is TRBJ1-3; D ambiguous. CDR1 and CDR2 (germline): MNHNS, SASEGT. The germline V and J ends were trimmed by 3 bases and 5 bases, with 17 bases remaining between them. The CDR3 sequence is 16 residues long. The CDR3: CASSEKRAKGRNTIYF. In DNA form, the CDR3 reads TGTGCCAGCAGTGAGAAGAGGGCTAAGGGTAGAAACACCATATATTTT.

This clone has just a few counts. The CDR3 sequence is CASSFTRDRGPDPPLHF. The CDR3 DNA follows: TGTGCCAGCAGCTTCACCCGGGACAGGGGACCTGATCCACCCCTCCACTTT. J is TRBJ1-6 and V is TRBV7-3; 10 nucleotides line up with TRBD1. The V and J ends lost 3 bases and 11 bases, in that order; junction bases with no gene match: 13. Germline V gene sequence: CDR1 SGHTA, CDR2 FQGTGA. This CDR3 comprises 17 residues.

The chain uses TRBV28 and TRBJ2-5, with 7 bases identical to TRBD2. The ends lost 2 bases at V and 5 bases at J; junction bases unmatched: 2. CDR1 MDHEN and CDR2 SYDVKM come from the germline V gene. This CDR3 has 13 amino acids. The CDR3 spells CASSLSGVETQYF. Written as DNA, the CDR3 is TGTGCCAGCAGTTTAAGCGGGGTGGAGACCCAGTACTTC.

V usage is TRBV5-1 and J usage is TRBJ2-7, with 7 bases fitting TRBD1. CDR3 size: 14 residues. V was pared by 3 bases and J by 0 bases, with 3 bases of the junction left unmatched. CDR1 is SGHRS and CDR2 is YFSETQ in the germline V gene. In DNA form, the CDR3 reads TGCGCCAGCAGCTGGGGGACAGCCTCCTACGAGCAGTACTTC. Its translation: CASSWGTASYEQYF.

The chain is built from TRBV28 and TRBJ2-7; 14 bases align to TRBD2. CDR1 and CDR2 from the germline V gene are MDHEN and SYDVKM. The CDR3 runs 15 residues. Trimming cost V 6 bases and J 6 bases; bases outside gene matches: 7. The CDR3 spells CASSPRGLAGVEQYF. The CDR3 nucleotides read TGTGCCAGCAGCCCGAGGGGACTAGCGGGAGTCGAGCAGTACTTC.

The chain is built from TRBV11-2 and TRBJ2-3; maybe TRBD2 (5 bases). This CDR3 is 15 amino acids long. Trimming removed 5 bases from V and 0 bases from J, with 12 bases in between. Germline V gives CDR1 SGHAT, CDR2 FQNNGV. The CDR3 is CASSGETGSTDTQYF. CDR3 in DNA: TGTGCCAGCAGCGGGGAGACTGGGAGCACAGATACGCAGTATTTT. Full variable domain (missing parts from reference TRBV11-2 and TRBJ2-3): EAGVAQSPRYKIIEKRQSVAFWCNPISGHATLYWYQQILGQGPKLLIQFQNNGVVDDSQLPKDRFSAERLKGVDSTLKIQPAKLEDSAVYLCASSGETGSTDTQYFGPGTRLTVL.

The gene calls are TRBV6-5 and TRBJ1-1; tentatively, D is TRBD1 (6 bases). Germline CDR1 and CDR2: MNHEY and SVGAGI. The CDR3 loop spans 13 amino acids. Deletions cut 5 bases from V and 4 bases from J, with 11 bases between. The CDR3 region has the DNA TGTGCCAGCAGTCCACGGACAGCCACTGAAGCTTTCTTT. It yields the protein CASSPRTATEAFF.

The chain combines TRBV19 with TRBJ2-5; perhaps TRBD1 as D (5 bases). This CDR3 has 14 amino acids. Looked up from germline, CDR1 is LNHDA and CDR2 is SQIVND (reference sequence). Trimming left V 3 bases short and J 3 bases short, with 11 bases between. CDR3 nucleotide sequence: TGTGCCAGTAGTATTAGTCTCAGGGAAGAGACCCAGTACTTC. Encoded protein: CASSISLREETQYF.

The V call is TRBV5-6, the J call TRBJ1-2, with 11 bases aligning to TRBD1. The CDR3 contains 18 residues. Germline V gives CDR1 SGHDT, CDR2 YYEEEE. After removal of 3 bases from V and 6 bases from J, the junction contained 16 bases not matched to a gene. CDR3 in DNA: TGTGCCAGCAGCTCTACCCTGGACAGGGGGCATGACTCTCATGGCTACACCTTC. Protein: CASSSTLDRGHDSHGYTF. Together with reference TRBV5-6 and TRBJ1-2, the CDR3 gives the full variable domain: DAGVTQSPTHLIKTRGQQVTLRCSPKSGHDTVSWYQQALGQGPQFIFQYYEEEERQRGNFPDRFSGHQFPNYSSELNVNALLLGDSALYLCASSSTLDRGHDSHGYTFGSGTRLTVV.